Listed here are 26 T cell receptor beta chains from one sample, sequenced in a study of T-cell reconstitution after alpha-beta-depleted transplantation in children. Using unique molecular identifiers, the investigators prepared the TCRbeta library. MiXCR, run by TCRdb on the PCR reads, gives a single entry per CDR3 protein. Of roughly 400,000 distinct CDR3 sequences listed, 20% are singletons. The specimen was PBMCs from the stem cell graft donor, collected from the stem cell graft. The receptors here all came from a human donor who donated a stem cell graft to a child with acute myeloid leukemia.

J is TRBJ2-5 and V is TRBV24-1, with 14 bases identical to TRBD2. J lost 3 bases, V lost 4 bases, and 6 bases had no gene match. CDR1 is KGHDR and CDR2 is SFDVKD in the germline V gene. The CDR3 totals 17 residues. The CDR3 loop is CATSDPGLAGAKETQYF. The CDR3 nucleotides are TGTGCCACCAGTGACCCGGGACTAGCGGGAGCAAAAGAGACCCAGTACTTC.

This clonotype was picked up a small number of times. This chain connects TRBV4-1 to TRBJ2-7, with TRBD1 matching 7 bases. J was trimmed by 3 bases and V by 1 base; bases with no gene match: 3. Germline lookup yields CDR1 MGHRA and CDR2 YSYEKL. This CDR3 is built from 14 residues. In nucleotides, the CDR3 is TGCGCCAGCAGCCAAGTTACAGGGGACTACGAGCAGTACTTC. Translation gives CASSQVTGDYEQYF.

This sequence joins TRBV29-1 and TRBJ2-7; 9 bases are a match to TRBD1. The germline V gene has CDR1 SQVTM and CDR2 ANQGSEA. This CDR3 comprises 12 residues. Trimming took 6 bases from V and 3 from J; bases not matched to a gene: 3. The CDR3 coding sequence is TGCAGCGTAAGACAGGGGGTCTACGAGCAGTACTTC. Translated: CSVRQGVYEQYF.

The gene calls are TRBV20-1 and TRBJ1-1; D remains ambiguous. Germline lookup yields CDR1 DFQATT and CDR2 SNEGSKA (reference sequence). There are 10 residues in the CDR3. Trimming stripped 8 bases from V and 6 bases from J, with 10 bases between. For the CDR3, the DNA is TGCAGTTCTGGTGGGGCTGAAGCTTTCTTT. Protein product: CSSGGAEAFF.

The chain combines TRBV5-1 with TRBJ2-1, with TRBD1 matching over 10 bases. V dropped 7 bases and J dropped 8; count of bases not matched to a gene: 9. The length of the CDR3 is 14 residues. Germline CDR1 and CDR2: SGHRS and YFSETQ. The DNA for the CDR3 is TGCGCCAGCGCTGACAGGGGGCAGTTCGATGAGCAGTTCTTC. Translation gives CASADRGQFDEQFF.

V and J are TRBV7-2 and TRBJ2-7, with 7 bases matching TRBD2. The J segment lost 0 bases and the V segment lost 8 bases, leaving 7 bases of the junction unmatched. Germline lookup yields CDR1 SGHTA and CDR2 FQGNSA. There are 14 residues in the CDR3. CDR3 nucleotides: TGTGCCAGCGGTCCACTAGCGAGCTCCTACGAGCAGTACTTC. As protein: CASGPLASSYEQYF.

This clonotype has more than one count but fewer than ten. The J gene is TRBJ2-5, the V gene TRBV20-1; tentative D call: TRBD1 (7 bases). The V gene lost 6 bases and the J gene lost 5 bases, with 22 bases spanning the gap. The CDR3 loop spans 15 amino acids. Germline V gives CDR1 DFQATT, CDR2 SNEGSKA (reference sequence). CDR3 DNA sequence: TGCAGTGCCGCCCCCAGGGGGGCGCTCGGGGAGACCCAGTACTTC. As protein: CSAAPRGALGETQYF.

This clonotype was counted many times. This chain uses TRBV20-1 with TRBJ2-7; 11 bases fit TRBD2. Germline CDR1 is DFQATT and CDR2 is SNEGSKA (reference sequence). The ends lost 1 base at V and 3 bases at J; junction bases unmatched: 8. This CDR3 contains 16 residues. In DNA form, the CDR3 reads TGCAGTGCTAGAGCGTCGGGACTAGCGGCACTCTACGAGCAGTACTTC. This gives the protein CSARASGLAALYEQYF.

CDR3 DNA: TGTGCCAGCAGCTCAACCCCGGGACTAGGCACAGATACGCAGTATTTT. It encodes CASSSTPGLGTDTQYF. The rearrangement links TRBV7-9 to TRBJ2-3; 8 nucleotides align to TRBD2. V lost 4 bases and J lost 1; bases outside the gene matches: 7. Germline loops: CDR1 SEHNR, CDR2 FQNEAQ (reference sequence). There are 16 residues in the CDR3.

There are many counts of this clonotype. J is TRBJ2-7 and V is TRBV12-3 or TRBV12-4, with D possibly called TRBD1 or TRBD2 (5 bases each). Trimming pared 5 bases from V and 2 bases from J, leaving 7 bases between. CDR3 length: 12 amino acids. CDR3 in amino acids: CASSKGPYEQYF. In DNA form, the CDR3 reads TGTGCCAGCAGTAAGGGACCCTACGAGCAGTACTTC.

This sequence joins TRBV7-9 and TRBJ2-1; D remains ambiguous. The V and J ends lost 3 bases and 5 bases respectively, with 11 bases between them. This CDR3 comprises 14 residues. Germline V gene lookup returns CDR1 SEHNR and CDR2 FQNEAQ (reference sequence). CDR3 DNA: TGTGCCAGCAGCTTTCTGGCAGATGACAATGAGCAGTTCTTC. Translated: CASSFLADDNEQFF.

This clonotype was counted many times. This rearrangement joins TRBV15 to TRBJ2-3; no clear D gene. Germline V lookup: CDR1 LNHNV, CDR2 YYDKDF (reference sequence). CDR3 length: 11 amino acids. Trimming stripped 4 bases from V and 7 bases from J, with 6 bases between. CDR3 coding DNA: TGTGCCACCAGCAACCATAATACGCAGTATTTT. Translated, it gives CATSNHNTQYF. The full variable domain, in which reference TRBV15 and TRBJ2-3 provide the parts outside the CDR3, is DAMVIQNPRYQVTQFGKPVTLSCSQTLNHNVMYWYQQKSSQAPKLLFHYYDKDFNNEADTPDNFQSRRPNTSFCFLDIRSPGLGDTAMYLCATSNHNTQYFGPGTRLTVL.

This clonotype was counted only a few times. CDR3 residues: CASLRLAGVQFF. CDR3 bases: TGTGCCAGCCTGAGACTAGCGGGTGTTCAGTTCTTC. The J gene is TRBJ2-1, the V gene TRBV12-3 or TRBV12-4; 10 bases agree with TRBD2. CDR3 length: 12 residues. J was trimmed by 13 bases and V by 8 bases; bases with no gene match: 8.

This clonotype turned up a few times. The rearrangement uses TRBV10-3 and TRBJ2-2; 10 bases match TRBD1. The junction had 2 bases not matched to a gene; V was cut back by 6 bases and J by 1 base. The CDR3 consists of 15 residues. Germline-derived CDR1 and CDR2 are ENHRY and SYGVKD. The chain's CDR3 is CAISGTGENTGELFF. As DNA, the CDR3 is TGTGCCATCAGCGGGACAGGGGAGAACACCGGGGAGCTGTTTTTT.

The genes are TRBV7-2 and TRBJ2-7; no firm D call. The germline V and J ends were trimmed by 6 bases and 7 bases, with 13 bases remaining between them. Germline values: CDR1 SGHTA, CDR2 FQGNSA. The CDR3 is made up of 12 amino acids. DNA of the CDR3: TGTGCCAGCAGTCGAGGACCACCAGAGCAGTACTTC. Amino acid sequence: CASSRGPPEQYF.

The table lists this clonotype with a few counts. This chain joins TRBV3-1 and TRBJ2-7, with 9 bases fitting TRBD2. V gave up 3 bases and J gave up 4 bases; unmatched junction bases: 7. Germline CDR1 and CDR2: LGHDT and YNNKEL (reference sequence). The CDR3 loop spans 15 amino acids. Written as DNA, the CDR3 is TGTGCCAGCAGCCAGGTAGCGGGAGTCGGATACGAGCAGTACTTC. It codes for CASSQVAGVGYEQYF.

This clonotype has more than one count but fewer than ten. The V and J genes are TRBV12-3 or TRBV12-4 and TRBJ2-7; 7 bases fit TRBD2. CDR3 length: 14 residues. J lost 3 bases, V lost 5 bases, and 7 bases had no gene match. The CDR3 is CASSLASGYYEQYF. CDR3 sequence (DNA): TGTGCCAGCAGTCTGGCTAGCGGCTACTACGAGCAGTACTTC.

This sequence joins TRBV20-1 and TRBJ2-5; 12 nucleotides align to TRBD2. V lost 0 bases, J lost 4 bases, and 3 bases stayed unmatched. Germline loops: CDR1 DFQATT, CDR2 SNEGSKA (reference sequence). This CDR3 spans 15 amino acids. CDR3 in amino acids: CSAREVGLAGETQYF. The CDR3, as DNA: TGCAGTGCTAGAGAGGTGGGACTAGCGGGAGAGACCCAGTACTTC.

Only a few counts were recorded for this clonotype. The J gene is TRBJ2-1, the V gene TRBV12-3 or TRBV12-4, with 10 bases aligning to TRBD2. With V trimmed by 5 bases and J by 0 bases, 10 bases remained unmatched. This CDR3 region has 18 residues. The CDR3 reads CASSPSSGSHPSYNEQFF. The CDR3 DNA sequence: TGTGCCAGCAGTCCCTCTAGCGGGAGCCATCCCTCCTACAATGAGCAGTTCTTC.

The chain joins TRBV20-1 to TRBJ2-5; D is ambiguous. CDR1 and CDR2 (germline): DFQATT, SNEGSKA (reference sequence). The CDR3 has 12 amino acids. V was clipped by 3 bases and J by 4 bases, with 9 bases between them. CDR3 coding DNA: TGCAGTGCTAGTGCCCGCCGAGAGACCCAGTACTTC. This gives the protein CSASARRETQYF.

As DNA, the CDR3 is TGTGCCACCAGAGGACAAAACACCGGGGAGCTGTTTTTT. Translating gives CATRGQNTGELFF. J is TRBJ2-2 and V is TRBV24-1, with a tentative D call TRBD1 (5 bases). This CDR3 contains 13 residues. The ends were cut back, 7 bases at V and 2 bases at J, with 7 bases in the middle. Germline V gene lookup returns CDR1 KGHDR and CDR2 SFDVKD.

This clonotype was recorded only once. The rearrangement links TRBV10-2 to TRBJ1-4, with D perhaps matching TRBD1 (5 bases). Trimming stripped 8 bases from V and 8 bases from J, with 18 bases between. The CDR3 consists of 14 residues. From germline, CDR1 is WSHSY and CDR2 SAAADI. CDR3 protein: CASGRTPREEKLFF. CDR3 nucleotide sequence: TGCGCCAGCGGTCGGACACCGCGGGAGGAAAAACTGTTTTTT.

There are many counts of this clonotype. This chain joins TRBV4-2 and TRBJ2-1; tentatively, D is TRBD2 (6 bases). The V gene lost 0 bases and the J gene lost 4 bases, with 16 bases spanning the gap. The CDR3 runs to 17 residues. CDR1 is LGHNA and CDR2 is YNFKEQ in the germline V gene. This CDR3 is CASSQDPPGLTYNEQFF. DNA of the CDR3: TGTGCCAGCAGCCAAGATCCTCCGGGACTTACGTACAATGAGCAGTTCTTC.

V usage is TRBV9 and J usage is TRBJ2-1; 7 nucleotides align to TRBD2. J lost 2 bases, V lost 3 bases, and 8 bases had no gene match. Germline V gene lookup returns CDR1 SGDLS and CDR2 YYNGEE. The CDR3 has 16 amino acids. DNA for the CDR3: TGTGCCAGCAGCGGAGGACTAGGGTTCACCTACAATGAGCAGTTCTTC. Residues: CASSGGLGFTYNEQFF.

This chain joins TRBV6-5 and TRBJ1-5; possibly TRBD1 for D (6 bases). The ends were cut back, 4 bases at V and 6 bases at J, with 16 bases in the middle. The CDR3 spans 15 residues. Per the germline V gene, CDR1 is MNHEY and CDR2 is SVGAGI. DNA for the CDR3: TGTGCCAGCAGTTCATGGGGGGGGCCAGGTCAGCCCCAGCATTTT. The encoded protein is CASSSWGGPGQPQHF.

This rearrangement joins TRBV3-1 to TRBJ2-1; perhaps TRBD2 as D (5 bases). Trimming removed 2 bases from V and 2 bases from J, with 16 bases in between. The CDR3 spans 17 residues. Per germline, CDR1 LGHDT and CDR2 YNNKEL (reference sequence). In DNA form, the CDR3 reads TGTGCCAGCAGCCAAAGAAGGACTCCCCAGACCTACAATGAGCAGTTCTTC. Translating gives CASSQRRTPQTYNEQFF.